This T cell receptor (beta chain) was retrieved from a study of cytomegalovirus exposure and HLA in healthy donors. Use of 60 Vbeta and 13 Jbeta primers characterized the PCR. The method was immunoSEQ multiplex PCR; TCRdb's version includes in-frame clones alone and lacks a portion of them. The sample consists of around 190,000 clones, about 76% of them appearing once. The CDR3 totals 15 residues. CDR1 and CDR2 from the germline V gene are MNHNS and SASEGT. Germline trimming cut 6 bases from V and 7 bases from J; bases unmatched to any gene: 7. This sequence originates from a woman between 50 and 59 years old in good health and CMV-seronegative. Sequenced material: PBMCs. This chain uses TRBV6-1 with TRBJ2-1; 12 positions agree with TRBD2. The CDR3 here is CASSQTSGGRNEQFF. CDR3 in DNA: TGTGCCAGCAGCCAAACTAGCGGGGGGAGAAATGAGCAGTTCTTC.